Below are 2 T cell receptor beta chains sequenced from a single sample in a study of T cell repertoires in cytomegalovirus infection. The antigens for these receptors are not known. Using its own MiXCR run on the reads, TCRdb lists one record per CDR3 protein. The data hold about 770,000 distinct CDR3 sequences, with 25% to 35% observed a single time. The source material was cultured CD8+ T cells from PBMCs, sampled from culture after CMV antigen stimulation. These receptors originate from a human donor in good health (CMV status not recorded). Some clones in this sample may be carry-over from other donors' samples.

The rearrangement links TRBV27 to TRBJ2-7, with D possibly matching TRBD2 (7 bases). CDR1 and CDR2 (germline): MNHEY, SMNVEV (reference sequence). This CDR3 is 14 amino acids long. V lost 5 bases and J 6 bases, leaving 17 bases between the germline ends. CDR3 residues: CASSPLGGATEQYV. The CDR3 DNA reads TGTGCCAGCAGTCCTTTAGGGGGGGCGACCGAGCAGTACGTC.

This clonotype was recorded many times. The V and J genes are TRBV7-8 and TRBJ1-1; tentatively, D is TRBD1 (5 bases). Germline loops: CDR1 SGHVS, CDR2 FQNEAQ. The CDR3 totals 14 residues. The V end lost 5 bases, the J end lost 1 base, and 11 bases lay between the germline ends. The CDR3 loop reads CASSVYTGNTEAFF. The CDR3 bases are TGTGCCAGCAGCGTTTATACAGGGAACACTGAAGCTTTCTTT.